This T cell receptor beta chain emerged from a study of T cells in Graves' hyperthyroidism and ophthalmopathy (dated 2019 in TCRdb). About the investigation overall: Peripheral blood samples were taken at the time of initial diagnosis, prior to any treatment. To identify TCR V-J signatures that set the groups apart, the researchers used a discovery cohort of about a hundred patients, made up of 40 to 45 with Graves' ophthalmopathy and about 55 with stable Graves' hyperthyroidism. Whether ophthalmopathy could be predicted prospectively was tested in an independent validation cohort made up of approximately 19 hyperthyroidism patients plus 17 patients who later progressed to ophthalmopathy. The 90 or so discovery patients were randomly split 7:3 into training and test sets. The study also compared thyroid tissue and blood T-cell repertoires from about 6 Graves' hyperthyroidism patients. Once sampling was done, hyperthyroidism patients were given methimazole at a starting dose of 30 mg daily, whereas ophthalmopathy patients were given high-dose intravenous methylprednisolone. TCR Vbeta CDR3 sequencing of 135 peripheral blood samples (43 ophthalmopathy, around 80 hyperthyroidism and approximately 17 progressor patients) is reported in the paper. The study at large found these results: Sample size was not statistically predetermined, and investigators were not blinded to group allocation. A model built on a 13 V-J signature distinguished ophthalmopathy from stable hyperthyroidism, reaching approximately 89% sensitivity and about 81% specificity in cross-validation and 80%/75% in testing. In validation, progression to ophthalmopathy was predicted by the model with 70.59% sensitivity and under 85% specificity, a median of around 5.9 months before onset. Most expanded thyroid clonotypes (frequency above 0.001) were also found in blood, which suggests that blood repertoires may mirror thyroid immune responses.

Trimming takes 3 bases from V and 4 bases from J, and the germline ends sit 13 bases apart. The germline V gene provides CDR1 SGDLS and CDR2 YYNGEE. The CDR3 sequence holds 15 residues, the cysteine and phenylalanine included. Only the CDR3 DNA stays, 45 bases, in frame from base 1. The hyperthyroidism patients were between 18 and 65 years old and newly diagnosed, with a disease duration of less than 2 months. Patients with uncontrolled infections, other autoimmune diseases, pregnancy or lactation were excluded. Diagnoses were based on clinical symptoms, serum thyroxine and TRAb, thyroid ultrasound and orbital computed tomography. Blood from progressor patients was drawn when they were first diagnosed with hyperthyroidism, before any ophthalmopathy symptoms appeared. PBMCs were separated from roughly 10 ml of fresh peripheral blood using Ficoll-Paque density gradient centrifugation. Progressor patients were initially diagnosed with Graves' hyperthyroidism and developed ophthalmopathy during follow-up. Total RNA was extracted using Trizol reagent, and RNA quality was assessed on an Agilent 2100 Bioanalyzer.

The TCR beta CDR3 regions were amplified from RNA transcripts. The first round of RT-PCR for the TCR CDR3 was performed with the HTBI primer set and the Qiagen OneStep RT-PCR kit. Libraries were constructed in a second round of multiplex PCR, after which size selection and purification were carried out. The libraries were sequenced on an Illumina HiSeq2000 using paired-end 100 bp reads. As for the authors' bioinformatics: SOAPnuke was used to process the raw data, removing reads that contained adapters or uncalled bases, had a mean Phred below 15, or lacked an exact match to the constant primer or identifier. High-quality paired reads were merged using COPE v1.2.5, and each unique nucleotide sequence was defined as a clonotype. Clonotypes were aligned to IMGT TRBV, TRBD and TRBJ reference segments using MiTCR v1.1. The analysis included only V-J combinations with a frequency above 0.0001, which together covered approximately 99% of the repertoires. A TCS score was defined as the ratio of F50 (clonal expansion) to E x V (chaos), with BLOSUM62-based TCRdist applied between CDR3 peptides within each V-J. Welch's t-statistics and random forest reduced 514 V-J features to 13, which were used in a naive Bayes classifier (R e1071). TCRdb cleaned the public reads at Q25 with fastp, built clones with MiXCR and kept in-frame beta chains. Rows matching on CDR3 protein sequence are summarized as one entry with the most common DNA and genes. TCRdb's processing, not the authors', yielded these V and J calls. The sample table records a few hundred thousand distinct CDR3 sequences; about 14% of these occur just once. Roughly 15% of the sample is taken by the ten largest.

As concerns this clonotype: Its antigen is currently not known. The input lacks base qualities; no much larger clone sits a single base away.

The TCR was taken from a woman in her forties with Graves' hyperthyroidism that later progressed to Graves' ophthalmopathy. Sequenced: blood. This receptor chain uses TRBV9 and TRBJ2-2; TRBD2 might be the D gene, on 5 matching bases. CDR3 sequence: CASSEVGVRTGELFF. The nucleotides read TGTGCCAGCAGCGAGGTCGGGGTTCGCACCGGGGAGCTGTTTTTT.